The T cell receptor (beta chain) described here comes from a study of blood T cell repertoires in COVID-19. Data came from immunoSEQ multiplex PCR; TCRdb stores just in-frame clones and leaves some out. The sample gives 130,000 to 150,000 clones, roughly 82% of which show up once; around 15% is in the top ten. Trimming stripped 5 bases from V and 1 base from J, with 9 bases between. The CDR3 runs 13 residues. Per the germline V gene, CDR1 is SGHRS and CDR2 is YFSETQ. The sequenced material came from peripheral blood. The sequence came from a human donor with acute or convalescent COVID-19. The donor label of this sample is uncertain. This chain connects TRBV5-1 to TRBJ1-1, with D unclear. The CDR3 region has the DNA TGCGCCAGCAGTATTGGCAAGAACACTGAAGCTTTCTTT. Translation: CASSIGKNTEAFF. Combining the CDR3 with reference TRBV5-1 and TRBJ1-1 gives the whole variable domain KAGVTQTPRYLIKTRGQQVTLSCSPISGHRSVSWYQQTPGQGLQFLFEYFSETQRNKGNFPGRFSGRQFSNSRSEMNVSTLELGDSALYLCASSIGKNTEAFFGQGTRLTVV.